The TCR beta chain under discussion was sequenced for a study of cytomegalovirus exposure and HLA in healthy donors. Whole-study findings and limits: Across donors, presence/absence analyses took sequencing depth to be roughly uniform.

CDR1 SGHNT and CDR2 YYREEE come from the germline V gene (reference sequence). The CDR3 has 15 amino acids. V lost 2 bases to trimming and J lost 1 base; unmatched junction nucleotides: 3. Worth noting for this clone: What it binds is unknown.

The primer mix had 60 Vbeta and 13 Jbeta primers. Some clones are missing from TCRdb's copy, which holds only in-frame ones; the method was immunoSEQ multiplex PCR. The sample includes around 150,000 clones, about 71% of them seen just once. This chain connects TRBV5-4 to TRBJ2-7, with 10 bases lining up with TRBD1. The sequenced sample was PBMCs. This clonotype originated in a woman in her 40s in good health and CMV-seropositive. The CDR3 is CASSLPGQGSYEQYF. CDR3 bases: TGTGCCAGCAGCTTACCGGGACAGGGGTCCTACGAGCAGTACTTC.